The clone carrying this T cell receptor beta chain was detected only once. Its antigen is unknown. These data belong to a study of T cell responses to AZD1222 COVID-19 vaccine. Trimming pared 3 bases from V and 6 bases from J, leaving 11 bases between. This CDR3 has 14 amino acids. Germline V CDR1 and CDR2: LNHDA, SQIVND (reference sequence). Notes on the study in general: Clonal diversity was possibly underestimated, and the donors were mostly white British, with more females.

The protocol was immunoSEQ multiplex PCR, while the TCRdb copy is restricted to in-frame clones and leaves out a portion. The repertoire holds tens of thousands of clones, with roughly 84% as singletons. The receptor comes from an adult who received the AZD1222 COVID-19 vaccine. Sample: peripheral blood, taken 28 days after the second AZD1222 dose. This chain joins TRBV19 and TRBJ1-4; D is unresolved. The DNA for the CDR3 is TGTGCCAGTAGTATGTACCTGACGGATGAAAAACTGTTTTTT. It is translated as CASSMYLTDEKLFF.